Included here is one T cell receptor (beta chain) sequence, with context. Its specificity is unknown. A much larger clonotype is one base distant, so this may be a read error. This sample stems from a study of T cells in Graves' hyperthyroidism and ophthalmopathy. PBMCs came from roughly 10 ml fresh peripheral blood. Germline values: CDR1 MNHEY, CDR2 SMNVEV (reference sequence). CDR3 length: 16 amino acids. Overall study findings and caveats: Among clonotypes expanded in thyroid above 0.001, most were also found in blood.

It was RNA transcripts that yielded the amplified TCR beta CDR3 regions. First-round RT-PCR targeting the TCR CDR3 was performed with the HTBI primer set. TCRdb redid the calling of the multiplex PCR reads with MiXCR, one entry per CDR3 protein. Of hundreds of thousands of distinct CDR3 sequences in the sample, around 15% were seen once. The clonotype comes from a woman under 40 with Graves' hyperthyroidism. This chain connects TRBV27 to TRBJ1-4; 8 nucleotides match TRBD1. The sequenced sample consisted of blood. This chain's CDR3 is CAGRPLTGGANEKLFF. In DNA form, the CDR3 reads TGTGCCGGCAGACCCCTAACAGGGGGGGCTAATGAAAAACTGTTTTTT.